A single sample is the source of the 20 T cell receptor beta chains below, sequenced in a study of shared T cell receptors in the human thymus. The protocol was immunoSEQ multiplex PCR, while the TCRdb copy is restricted to in-frame clones and leaves out a portion. The sample lists 500,000 to 750,000 clones; more than 75% were seen once. These same records also appear under a second study, on human thymus T cells.

The material sequenced was thymocytes. The receptors derive from a boy under two years old with a congenital heart defect.

The J gene is TRBJ2-7, the V gene TRBV15, with a possible D match to TRBD1 (6 bases). CDR1 is LNHNV and CDR2 is YYDKDF in the germline V gene (reference sequence). This CDR3 has 14 amino acids. Trimming shortened V by 5 bases and J by 0 bases, and 11 bases separated the two germline ends. The CDR3 reads CATSRWTDSYEQYF. CDR3 nucleotide sequence: TGTGCCACCAGCCGGTGGACAGACTCCTACGAGCAGTACTTC.

This chain joins TRBV6-6 and TRBJ2-1; 8 bases line up with TRBD1. This CDR3 is built from 13 residues. Germline-derived CDR1 and CDR2 are MNHNY and SVGAGI (reference sequence). V lost 8 bases to trimming and J lost 11 bases; unmatched junction nucleotides: 11. Here the CDR3 DNA reads TGTGCCAGCCATGGACAGGGTAGGTGGAAGCAGTTCTTC. This translates into CASHGQGRWKQFF.

The chain uses TRBV28 and TRBJ2-7; TRBD2 agrees at 9 bases. After removal of 5 bases from V and 7 bases from J, the junction contained 15 bases not matched to a gene. This CDR3 contains 16 residues. From germline, CDR1 is MDHEN and CDR2 SYDVKM. The DNA of the CDR3 is TGTGCCAGCAGTCTCCCTTTAGCGGGAGTATTGGGGGAGCAGTACTTC. Its protein product is CASSLPLAGVLGEQYF.

The rearrangement uses TRBV11-3 and TRBJ2-2, with D possibly matching TRBD2 (6 bases). Germline CDR1 and CDR2: SGHNT and YENEEA. This CDR3 comprises 18 residues. V was shortened by 5 bases and J by 1 base, with 20 bases between the two germline ends. CDR3 region: CASSPRVGGQRNTGELFF. CDR3 DNA sequence: TGTGCCAGCAGCCCCCGCGTTGGAGGGCAAAGGAACACCGGGGAGCTGTTTTTT.

Only a few counts were recorded for this clone. The chain combines TRBV30 with TRBJ1-1, with D possibly matching TRBD1 (6 bases). Trimming cost V 3 bases and J 6 bases, with 20 bases left between them. Germline CDR1 reads GTSNPN; CDR2 reads SVGIG (reference sequence). The CDR3 consists of 15 residues. The chain's CDR3 is CAWSKGNRVRAEAFF. In nucleotides, the CDR3 is TGTGCCTGGAGCAAAGGTAACAGGGTTCGCGCTGAAGCTTTCTTT.

The V and J genes are TRBV5-1 and TRBJ2-2; 8 nucleotides agree with TRBD1. V shed 0 bases, J shed 3 bases, and the junction held 4 bases outside the gene matches. The CDR3 sequence is 16 residues long. Germline V CDR1 and CDR2: SGHRS, YFSETQ. The DNA for the CDR3 is TGCGCCAGCAGCTTGGCAGGGGGCAAGGACACCGGGGAGCTGTTTTTT. Its translation: CASSLAGGKDTGELFF.

J is TRBJ2-3 and V is TRBV5-1, with 12 bases matching TRBD2. After removal of 0 bases from V and 5 bases from J, the junction contained 4 bases not matched to a gene. Per the germline V gene, CDR1 is SGHRS and CDR2 is YFSETQ. CDR3 size: 16 residues. This CDR3 reads CASSLVTSGSQDTQYF. CDR3 sequence (DNA): TGCGCCAGCAGCTTGGTGACTAGCGGGAGTCAAGATACGCAGTATTTT.

This rearrangement joins TRBV4-3 to TRBJ1-2, with 8 bases aligning to TRBD1. This CDR3 has 15 residues. CDR1 LGHNA and CDR2 YSLEER come from the germline V gene. Trimming removed 3 bases from V and 7 bases from J; junction bases left unmatched: 10. CDR3: CASSQGPDRECGYTF. The CDR3 region has the DNA TGCGCCAGCAGCCAGGGACCGGACAGGGAGTGTGGCTACACCTTC.

J is TRBJ2-3 and V is TRBV30, with TRBD1 as a possible D gene (5 bases). Germline V CDR1 and CDR2: GTSNPN, SVGIG (reference sequence). Trimming shortened V by 3 bases and J by 4 bases, and 11 bases separated the two germline ends. The CDR3 spans 13 residues. The CDR3 bases are TGTGCCTGGAGCGGGCAGGGCCCAGATACGCAGTATTTT. Amino acid sequence: CAWSGQGPDTQYF.

The V gene is TRBV18, the J gene TRBJ2-1; D is possibly TRBD1 (6 bases). CDR1 is KGHSH and CDR2 is LQKENI in the germline V gene. Trimming took off 10 bases at V and 6 bases at J, with 16 bases between the two ends. The CDR3 extends over 13 amino acids. This CDR3 reads CANHRVSGNEQFF. The CDR3 DNA reads TGTGCCAACCACAGGGTTAGTGGCAATGAGCAGTTCTTC.

The chain is built from TRBV7-9 and TRBJ2-2; possibly TRBD1 for D (6 bases). V was trimmed by 7 bases and J by 1 base, leaving 7 bases between them. Germline V gene data show CDR1 as SEHNR and CDR2 as FQNEAQ (reference sequence). This CDR3 comprises 13 residues. CDR3 in amino acids: CASKGGNTGELFF. In DNA form, the CDR3 reads TGTGCCAGCAAAGGGGGGAACACCGGGGAGCTGTTTTTT.

The chain joins TRBV7-2 to TRBJ1-2; 7 bases align to TRBD1. CDR1 and CDR2 (germline): SGHTA, FQGNSA. V gave up 0 bases and J gave up 4 bases; unmatched junction bases: 8. This CDR3 has 16 amino acids. The DNA of the CDR3 is TGTGCCAGCAGCTTAGCGAATAACAGGGGAATCTATGGCTACACCTTC. It specifies CASSLANNRGIYGYTF.

The V and J genes are TRBV4-3 and TRBJ2-3; 11 nucleotides align to TRBD2. Per germline, CDR1 LGHNA and CDR2 YSLEER. The CDR3 length is 19 residues. V was pared by 0 bases and J by 2 bases, with 10 bases of the junction left unmatched. The CDR3 bases are TGCGCCAGCAGCCAAGATAATTGGCTAGCGGGAGGTCTCACAGATACGCAGTATTTT. It is translated as CASSQDNWLAGGLTDTQYF.

This chain links TRBV21-1 with TRBJ2-1; TRBD2 is the table's D call and was not checked against the DNA. TRBV21-1 is noted as a pseudogene. This CDR3 contains 16 residues. DNA of the CDR3: TGTGCCAGCAACTCTAGCGCACAAAGCTCCTACAATGAGCAGTTCTTC. The encoded protein is CASNSSAQSSYNEQFF.

This chain joins TRBV30 and TRBJ2-1, with 12 bases matching TRBD2. In germline, CDR1 is GTSNPN, CDR2 SVGIG (reference sequence). The CDR3 extends over 16 amino acids. V was pared by 5 bases and J by 12 bases, with 17 bases of the junction left unmatched. CDR3: CAWEVRTSGEIKGQFF. In nucleotides, the CDR3 is TGTGCCTGGGAGGTCAGGACTAGCGGGGAGATTAAGGGGCAGTTCTTC.

This chain links TRBV9 with TRBJ2-1; 9 bases map to TRBD1. Germline loops: CDR1 SGDLS, CDR2 YYNGEE. The CDR3 runs to 15 residues. The junction had 6 bases not matched to a gene; V was cut back by 3 bases and J by 5 bases. The chain's CDR3 is CASSGDRAEDNEQFF. The CDR3 DNA reads as TGTGCCAGCAGCGGGGACAGGGCGGAGGACAATGAGCAGTTCTTC.

This sequence joins TRBV18 and TRBJ1-1, with TRBD1 matching over 7 bases. Looked up from germline, CDR1 is KGHSH and CDR2 is LQKENI. The V and J ends lost 0 bases and 1 base, in that order; junction bases with no gene match: 14. The CDR3 loop spans 19 amino acids. For the CDR3, the DNA is TGTGCCAGCTCACCACCGCTGGTACAGGGGCCACTCAGGAACACTGAAGCTTTCTTT. It translates to CASSPPLVQGPLRNTEAFF. Combining the CDR3 with reference TRBV18 and TRBJ1-1 gives the whole variable domain NAGVMQNPRHLVRRRGQEARLRCSPMKGHSHVYWYRQLPEEGLKFMVYLQKENIIDESGMPKERFSAEFPKEGPSILRIQQVVRGDSAAYFCASSPPLVQGPLRNTEAFFGQGTRLTVV.

This clone was detected once. The rearrangement links TRBV2 to TRBJ2-2; perhaps TRBD2 as D (5 bases). In germline, CDR1 is SNHLY, CDR2 FYNNEI. V gave up 6 bases and J gave up 6 bases, with 14 bases separating them. The CDR3 totals 14 residues. The CDR3 DNA reads TGTGCCAGCAGGAGGGTTGGTTCCGCCGGGGAGCTGTTTTTT. Its protein product is CASRRVGSAGELFF.

This chain links TRBV7-8 with TRBJ1-4, with a tentative D call TRBD1 (6 bases). The V end was cut by 4 bases, the J end by 8 bases, with 14 bases between. The CDR3 runs 14 residues. Germline V gene lookup returns CDR1 SGHVS and CDR2 FQNEAQ. The CDR3 DNA reads as TGTGCCAGCAGCTGGGGGGGGGCGAGGGAAAAACTGTTTTTT. Translating it yields CASSWGGAREKLFF.

The chain carries TRBV4-2 and TRBJ2-1; 9 bases are a match to TRBD2. The CDR3 length is 16 residues. Germline lookup yields CDR1 LGHNA and CDR2 YNFKEQ. J lost 6 bases, V lost 1 base, and 7 bases had no gene match. The CDR3 region is CASSQGTAAGGNEQFF. In nucleotides, the CDR3 is TGTGCCAGCAGCCAAGGTACAGCAGCGGGAGGCAATGAGCAGTTCTTC.